Following are 22 T cell receptor beta chains from one sample sequenced in a study of beta chain features in type 1 diabetes. Isolated RNA was reverse transcribed in full, so expressed TCRB transcripts were sequenced. Here immunoSEQ multiplex PCR was the method, and the copy in TCRdb shows in-frame clones only, minus some. Of about 350,000 clones in the sample, around a fifth are singletons; the top ten hold 0.044%. Sequences were obtained from naive CD4+ T cells from blood. These receptors were obtained from a woman between 18 and 29 years old in good health.

V and J are TRBV7-3 and TRBJ2-3, with 8 bases aligning to TRBD2. CDR3 length: 16 residues. V shed 5 bases, J shed 1 base, and the junction held 8 bases outside the gene matches. From germline, CDR1 is SGHTA and CDR2 FQGTGA. The CDR3 coding sequence is TGTGCCAGCAGCCCCGGGGGGGGGCGCGGCACAGATACGCAGTATTTT. Amino acid sequence: CASSPGGGRGTDTQYF.

The chain joins TRBV9 to TRBJ2-1, with D possibly TRBD2 on 5 matching bases. The CDR3 is 15 amino acids. Germline values: CDR1 SGDLS, CDR2 YYNGEE. The V end was cut by 1 base, the J end by 1 base, with 9 bases between. The CDR3 DNA reads as TGTGCCAGCAGCGTAAGAGGGAGTTCCTACAATGAGCAGTTCTTC. It translates to CASSVRGSSYNEQFF.

This clone turned up a few times. The J gene is TRBJ2-6, the V gene TRBV29-1, with D possibly TRBD1 on 6 matching bases. Germline-derived CDR1 and CDR2 are SQVTM and ANQGSEA. With 4 bases removed from V and 1 base from J, the gap between germline ends came to 14 bases. The CDR3 runs 16 residues. For the CDR3, the DNA is TGCAGCGTTGGAGGGACATCGATATCTGGGGCCAACGTCCTGACTTTC. The encoded protein is CSVGGTSISGANVLTF.

The chain is built from TRBV4-2 and TRBJ2-7; TRBD1 matches at 7 bases. V was pared by 1 base and J by 4 bases, with 7 bases of the junction left unmatched. The CDR3 totals 15 residues. Germline V gene lookup returns CDR1 LGHNA and CDR2 YNFKEQ. This chain's CDR3 is CASSQGWDRSYEQYF. The DNA of the CDR3 is TGTGCCAGCAGCCAAGGGTGGGACAGATCTTACGAGCAGTACTTC.

This clone has a handful of counts. J is TRBJ1-2 and V is TRBV9, with D perhaps matching TRBD1 (5 bases). V dropped 0 bases and J dropped 8 bases, with 11 bases sitting between them. The CDR3 has 13 amino acids. Per the germline V gene, CDR1 is SGDLS and CDR2 is YYNGEE. CDR3 nucleotide sequence: TGTGCCAGCAGCGTAGACCCGGGGGGAGGCTACACCTTC. This translates into CASSVDPGGGYTF.

The V gene is TRBV4-1, the J gene TRBJ1-1, with 8 bases fitting TRBD1. Germline assignment: CDR1 MGHRA and CDR2 YSYEKL. The CDR3 spans 16 residues. V lost 2 bases to trimming and J lost 4 bases; unmatched junction nucleotides: 9. The CDR3 loop is CASSQPIGQGTTEAFF. The CDR3 DNA is TGCGCCAGCAGCCAACCCATCGGACAGGGCACCACTGAAGCTTTCTTT.

In this sample, this clone turned up a few times. V is TRBV6-6 and J is TRBJ2-4; weak D call: TRBD2 (6 bases). The CDR3 has 13 residues. Per the germline V gene, CDR1 is MNHNY and CDR2 is SVGAGI (reference sequence). V was pared by 7 bases and J by 5 bases, with 12 bases between. CDR3 sequence: CASTRDSENIQYF. CDR3 DNA: TGTGCCAGCACTAGGGACTCCGAAAACATTCAGTACTTC.

This clone was seen more than once but under ten times. The chain uses TRBV30 and TRBJ1-5, with D unclear. CDR3 length: 14 amino acids. Germline CDR1 reads GTSNPN; CDR2 reads SVGIG (reference sequence). Trimming left V 2 bases short and J 4 bases short, with 12 bases between. CDR3 in DNA: TGTGCCTGGAGTAGGAGCAGCGTGAATCAGCCCCAGCATTTT. Its protein product is CAWSRSSVNQPQHF.

The genes are TRBV11-2 and TRBJ2-1; D remains unclear. Trimming removed 5 bases from V and 6 bases from J, with 11 bases in between. There are 13 residues in the CDR3. The germline V gene encodes CDR1 SGHAT and CDR2 FQNNGV. The CDR3 sequence: CASSPREPNEQFF. The CDR3 DNA reads as TGTGCCAGCAGCCCCCGAGAGCCCAATGAGCAGTTCTTC.

This clone was recorded a few times. This chain's CDR3 is CASSPHGLAGGNDEQFF. CDR3 coding DNA: TGTGCCAGCAGCCCTCACGGACTAGCGGGAGGAAACGATGAGCAGTTCTTC. The chain carries TRBV7-9 and TRBJ2-1, with 14 bases that match TRBD2. The CDR3 has 17 amino acids. Germline V gene sequence: CDR1 SEHNR, CDR2 FQNEAQ (reference sequence). V shed 5 bases and J 8 bases; nucleotides not matched to a gene: 11.

This clone was detected only a few times. The rearrangement links TRBV30 to TRBJ1-1; TRBD1 matches at 10 bases. CDR3 length equals 14 residues. V gave up 0 bases and J gave up 11 bases; unmatched junction bases: 9. Per the germline V gene, CDR1 is GTSNPN and CDR2 is SVGIG (reference sequence). CDR3 protein: CAWSVDRGRMAAFF. CDR3 DNA: TGTGCCTGGAGTGTAGACAGGGGGCGTATGGCGGCTTTCTTT.

CDR3 nucleotides: TGCGCCAGCAGCTCCAGGGGTGACACCATATATTTT. Protein sequence: CASSSRGDTIYF. This rearrangement joins TRBV5-1 to TRBJ1-3; D is perhaps TRBD1 (6 bases). The V gene lost 3 bases and the J gene lost 8 bases, with 9 bases spanning the gap. There are 12 residues in the CDR3. Germline CDR1 is SGHRS and CDR2 is YFSETQ.

The chain recombines TRBV6-6 with TRBJ1-1; D gene unclear. CDR3 length: 13 amino acids. The ends were cut back, 5 bases at V and 5 bases at J, with 12 bases in the middle. Germline V lookup: CDR1 MNHNY, CDR2 SVGAGI (reference sequence). This CDR3 reads CASSRRGRTEAFF. The CDR3 coding sequence is TGTGCCAGCAGTCGCCGAGGGAGGACTGAAGCTTTCTTT.

This clone occurred many times. The chain uses TRBV5-4 and TRBJ2-2, with D uncertain. Trimming cost V 3 bases and J 2 bases, with 2 bases left between them. CDR1 and CDR2 (germline): SGHNT, YYREEE (reference sequence). The CDR3 consists of 12 residues. CDR3 nucleotide sequence: TGTGCCAGCAGCTCTAACACCGGGGAGCTGTTTTTT. Translating it yields CASSSNTGELFF.

V is TRBV18 and J is TRBJ2-7, with 9 bases lining up with TRBD2. Looked up from germline, CDR1 is KGHSH and CDR2 is LQKENI. This CDR3 is 14 amino acids long. V lost 6 bases, J lost 10 bases, and 13 bases stayed unmatched. The CDR3 DNA is TGTGCCAGCTCCCCAGCCGGGGCTAGCGGGGATCAGTACTTC. Its translation: CASSPAGASGDQYF.

Points on this clone: The germline gene is not matched at one end of the junction; a read error may be the cause. J is TRBJ1-6 and V is TRBV5-4; 7 positions agree with TRBD1. In germline, CDR1 is SGHNT, CDR2 YYREEE (reference sequence). The CDR3 loop spans 13 amino acids. CDR3 in amino acids: CATSRQGVGPLHF. The CDR3 region has the DNA TGTGCCACCAGCCGACAGGGAGTAGGACCCCTCCACTTT.

Comments on this clone: In the same sample, other DNA sequences code for this CDR3. The chain carries TRBV18 and TRBJ2-7; D is uncertain. Trimming stripped 6 bases from V and 0 bases from J, with 6 bases between. CDR3 length: 12 amino acids. Looked up from germline, CDR1 is KGHSH and CDR2 is LQKENI. The CDR3 spells CASSGSSYEQYF. The CDR3 region has the DNA TGTGCCAGCTCCGGGTCCTCCTACGAGCAGTACTTC. The complete variable domain, with remaining parts taken from reference TRBV18 and TRBJ2-7, reads NAGVMQNPRHLVRRRGQEARLRCSPMKGHSHVYWYRQLPEEGLKFMVYLQKENIIDESGMPKERFSAEFPKEGPSILRIQQVVRGDSAAYFCASSGSSYEQYFGPGTRLTVT.

The chain employs TRBV30 and TRBJ1-1; D may be TRBD1 (5 bases). Germline assignment: CDR1 GTSNPN and CDR2 SVGIG (reference sequence). CDR3 length: 15 amino acids. Trimming shortened V by 0 bases and J by 0 bases, and 11 bases separated the two germline ends. As DNA, the CDR3 is TGTGCCTGGAGTGTATCTGTCAGGGTGAACACTGAAGCTTTCTTT. The encoded protein is CAWSVSVRVNTEAFF.

V is TRBV25-1 and J is TRBJ2-1; 9 nucleotides align to TRBD2. Trimming removed 6 bases from V and 5 bases from J; junction bases left unmatched: 8. This CDR3 has 15 amino acids. CDR1 and CDR2 (germline): MGHDK, SYGVNS. The CDR3 reads CASRGQTSGDNEQFF. The CDR3 bases are TGTGCCAGCAGGGGACAGACTAGCGGAGACAATGAGCAGTTCTTC.

To note about this clone: This same CDR3 is encoded by further DNA sequences in the sample. The chain recombines TRBV5-1 with TRBJ1-2; tentatively, D is TRBD1 (6 bases). The CDR3 has 14 amino acids. Trimming removed 0 bases at V and 2 bases at J, with 8 bases between. Germline V gene lookup returns CDR1 SGHRS and CDR2 YFSETQ. CDR3 in amino acids: CASSLGQENYGYTF. The CDR3 nucleotides read TGCGCCAGCAGCTTGGGACAGGAGAACTATGGCTACACCTTC.

This clone appeared a few times. The chain employs TRBV9 and TRBJ2-5, with TRBD2 matching over 10 bases. Germline assignment: CDR1 SGDLS and CDR2 YYNGEE. This CDR3 region has 16 residues. V dropped 7 bases and J dropped 5; count of bases not matched to a gene: 14. The CDR3 loop reads CASSTGGLASFETQYF. CDR3 bases: TGTGCCAGCTCCACAGGGGGACTAGCGAGTTTCGAGACCCAGTACTTC.

The chain combines TRBV28 with TRBJ1-5; weak D call: TRBD1 (5 bases). The CDR3 covers 13 residues. Trimming removed 2 bases from V and 7 bases from J, with 9 bases in between. Germline assignment: CDR1 MDHEN and CDR2 SYDVKM. The CDR3 is CASSLMGGQPQHF. The CDR3 DNA is TGTGCCAGCAGTTTAATGGGGGGACAGCCCCAGCATTTT.